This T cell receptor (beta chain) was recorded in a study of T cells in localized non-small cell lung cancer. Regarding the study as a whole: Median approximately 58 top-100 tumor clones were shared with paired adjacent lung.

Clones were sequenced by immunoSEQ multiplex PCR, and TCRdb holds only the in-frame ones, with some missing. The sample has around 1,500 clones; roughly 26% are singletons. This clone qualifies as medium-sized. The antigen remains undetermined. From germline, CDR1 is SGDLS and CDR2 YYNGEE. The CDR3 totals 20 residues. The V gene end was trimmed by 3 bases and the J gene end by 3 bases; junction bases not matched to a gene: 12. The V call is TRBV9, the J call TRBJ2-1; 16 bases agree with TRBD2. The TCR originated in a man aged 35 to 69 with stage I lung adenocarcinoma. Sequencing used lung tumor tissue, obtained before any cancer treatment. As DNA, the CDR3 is TGTGCCAGCAGCGAATCGGTACCGGGACTAGCGGGAGGGCTCTACAATGAGCAGTTCTTC. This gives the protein CASSESVPGLAGGLYNEQFF.